Listed below are T cell receptor beta chains from one sample, sequenced in a study of T cell responses to AZD1222 COVID-19 vaccine. Profiled with immunoSEQ multiplex PCR; TCRdb holds only in-frame clones, not every one. The sample yields 120,000 or so clones, 75% to 90% seen once. This specimen consisted of peripheral blood, obtained on day 0 of AZD1222 vaccination. The origin of the receptors is an adult in good health. Both conserved end residues are part of each CDR3. The order of the fields is D gene, J gene, clone size, V gene, CDR3 protein, CDR3 DNA. The D gene is left open where the match is weak. Rows give clone size only sometimes, using once, few, many, or a class for an expanded clone.

>NA|TRBJ1-4|few|TRBV30
CAWSRWLSTNEKLFF
TGTGCCTGGAGTAGGTGGCTCTCAACTAATGAAAAACTGTTTTTT
>NA|TRBJ1-6|NA|TRBV5-1
CASSLVSDSPLHF
TGCGCCAGCAGCTTGGTTTCCGATTCACCCCTCCACTTT
>TRBD1|TRBJ2-3|NA|TRBV19
CASSELQGPPTDTQYF
TGTGCCAGTTCTGAATTACAGGGGCCCCCCACAGATACGCAGTATTTT
>NA|TRBJ2-7|NA|TRBV7-2
CASSLTGARASYEQYF
TGTGCCAGCAGCTTAACGGGCGCCCGGGCCTCCTACGAGCAGTACTTC
>TRBD1|TRBJ2-7|NA|TRBV4-1
CASSQDVRGFYEQYF
TGCGCCAGCAGCCAAGACGTCAGGGGGTTTTACGAGCAGTACTTC
>NA|TRBJ1-1|NA|TRBV4-3
CASSQGDKTEAFF
TGCGCCAGCAGCCAAGGGGATAAAACTGAAGCTTTCTTT
>TRBD1|TRBJ1-4|few|TRBV6-5
CASRRDSLEKLFF
TGTGCCAGTCGTCGGGACAGTCTAGAAAAACTGTTTTTT
>NA|TRBJ2-5|NA|TRBV7-9
CASSLYPKEKTQYF
TGTGCCAGCAGCTTATATCCGAAAGAAAAGACCCAGTACTTC
>NA|TRBJ2-3|NA|TRBV30
CAWSVGPAPDTQYF
TGTGCCTGGAGTGTAGGGCCGGCACCCGATACGCAGTATTTT
>NA|TRBJ1-5|NA|TRBV7-2
CASSLGAPENQPQHF
TGTGCCAGCAGCTTAGGGGCCCCGGAAAATCAGCCCCAGCATTTT
>NA|TRBJ1-5|NA|TRBV5-4
CASSLARGAPNQPQHF
TGTGCCAGCAGCTTGGCCAGGGGCGCTCCGAATCAGCCCCAGCATTTT